Sequencing of this T cell receptor (beta chain) was carried out in a study of blood T cell repertoires in COVID-19. Study background: PBMCs, B-cell-depleted T cells, or T cells were the source of the cDNA or gDNA that made up the material.

Assay: immunoSEQ multiplex PCR; the TCRdb copy retains only in-frame clones and omits some. Among some 350,000 clones listed, around 91% were seen once. The sequence came from a woman younger than 35 who had recovered from COVID-19. The sample consisted of peripheral blood.

CDR3 DNA sequence: TGTGCCAGCAGCGCCCTCCGACGAGGGAACTCTGGAAACACCATATATTTT. Encoded protein: CASSALRRGNSGNTIYF. The V call is TRBV9, the J call TRBJ1-3; D gene uncertain. The CDR3 contains 17 residues. V lost 3 bases to trimming and J lost 0 bases, with 16 bases between them. The germline gives CDR1 SGDLS, CDR2 YYNGEE.